The TCR beta chain described here comes from a study of cytomegalovirus exposure and HLA in healthy donors. Study-level findings and limits: The Asian-associated ancestry cluster reportedly had fewer N-insertions than the approximately 630-donor mean in a later analysis. Roughly uniform depth of sequencing across donors was assumed in presence/absence analyses.

Remarks on this clone: Its cognate antigen is unknown.

In germline, CDR1 is LNHDA, CDR2 SQIVND (reference sequence). The CDR3 is 13 amino acids. V was shortened by 6 bases and J by 6 bases, with 9 bases between the two germline ends. It was with 60 Vbeta and 13 Jbeta primers that the PCR ran. The repertoire was sequenced with immunoSEQ multiplex PCR; TCRdb's copy has only in-frame clones and lacks some. The sample carries approximately 240,000 clones, over 70% recorded once. The chain carries TRBV19 and TRBJ1-6; D call uncertain. The sequence derives from a woman aged 60-75 years in good health and CMV-seropositive. The sequencing sample was made of PBMCs. CDR3 sequence (DNA): TGTGCCAGTAGCCTCTTTATTAATTCACCCCTCCACTTT. Translation gives CASSLFINSPLHF.